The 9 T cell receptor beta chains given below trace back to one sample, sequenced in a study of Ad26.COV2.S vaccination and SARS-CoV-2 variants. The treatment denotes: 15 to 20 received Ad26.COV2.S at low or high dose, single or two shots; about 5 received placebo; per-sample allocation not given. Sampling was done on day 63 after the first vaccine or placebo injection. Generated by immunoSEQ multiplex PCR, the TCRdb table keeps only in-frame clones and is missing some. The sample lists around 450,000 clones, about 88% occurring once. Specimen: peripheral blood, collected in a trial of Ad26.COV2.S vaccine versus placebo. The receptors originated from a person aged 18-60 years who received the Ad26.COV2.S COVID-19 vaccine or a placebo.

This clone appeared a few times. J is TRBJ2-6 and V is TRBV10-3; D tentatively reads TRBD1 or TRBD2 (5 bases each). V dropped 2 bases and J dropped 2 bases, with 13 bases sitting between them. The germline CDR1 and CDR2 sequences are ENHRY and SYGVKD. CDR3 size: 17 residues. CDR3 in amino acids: CAISERGPSAGANVLTF. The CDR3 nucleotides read TGTGCCATCAGTGAGAGGGGACCTTCGGCTGGGGCCAACGTCCTGACTTTC.

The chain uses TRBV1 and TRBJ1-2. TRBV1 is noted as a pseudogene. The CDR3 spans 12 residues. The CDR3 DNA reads TGCACCAGCCGGGCGAAGGATGGAGGCTACACCTTC. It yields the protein CTSRAKDGGYTF.

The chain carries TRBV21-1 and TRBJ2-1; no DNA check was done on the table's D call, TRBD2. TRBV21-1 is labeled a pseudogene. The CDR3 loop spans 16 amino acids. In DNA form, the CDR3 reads TGTGCCAGCAGCACCTCGGGACTAGCGGAGAGCGATGAGCAGTTCTTC. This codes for CASSTSGLAESDEQFF.

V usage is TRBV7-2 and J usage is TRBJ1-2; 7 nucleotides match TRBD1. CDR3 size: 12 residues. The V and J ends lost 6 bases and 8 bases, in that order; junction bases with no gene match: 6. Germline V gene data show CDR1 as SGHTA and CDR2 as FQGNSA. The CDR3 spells CASRENRGGYTF. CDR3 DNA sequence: TGTGCCAGCAGAGAAAACAGGGGCGGCTACACCTTC.

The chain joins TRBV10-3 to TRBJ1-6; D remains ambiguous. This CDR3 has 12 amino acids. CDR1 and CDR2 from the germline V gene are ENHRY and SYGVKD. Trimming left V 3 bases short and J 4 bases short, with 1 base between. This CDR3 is CAISEYNSPLHF. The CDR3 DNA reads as TGTGCCATCAGTGAATATAATTCACCCCTCCACTTT.

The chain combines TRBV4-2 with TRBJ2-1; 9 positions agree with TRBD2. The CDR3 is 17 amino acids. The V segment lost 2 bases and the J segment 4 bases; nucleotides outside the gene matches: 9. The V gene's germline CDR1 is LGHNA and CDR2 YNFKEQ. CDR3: CASSQSVRLAGYNEQFF. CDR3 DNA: TGTGCCAGCAGCCAATCGGTTCGGCTAGCGGGATACAATGAGCAGTTCTTC.

DNA for the CDR3: TGTGCCAGCAGCTTCCCTGGACCTGATCAGCCCCAGCATTTT. It specifies CASSFPGPDQPQHF. The J gene is TRBJ1-5, the V gene TRBV7-8, with unresolved D. Germline values: CDR1 SGHVS, CDR2 FQNEAQ. CDR3 size: 14 residues. The germline V and J ends were trimmed by 3 bases and 5 bases, with 11 bases remaining between them.

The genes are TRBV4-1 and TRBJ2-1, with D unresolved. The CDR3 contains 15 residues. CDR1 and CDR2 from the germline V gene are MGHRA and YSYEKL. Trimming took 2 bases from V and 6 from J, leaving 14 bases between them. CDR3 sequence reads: CASSQLSRPSNEQFF. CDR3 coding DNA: TGCGCCAGCAGCCAACTTTCCCGCCCCAGCAATGAGCAGTTCTTC.

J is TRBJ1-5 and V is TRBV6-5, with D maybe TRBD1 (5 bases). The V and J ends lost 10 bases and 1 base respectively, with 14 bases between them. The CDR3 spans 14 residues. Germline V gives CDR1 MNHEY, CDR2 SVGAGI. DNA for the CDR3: TGTGCCACCGCCAGGGATGGGAGCAATCAGCCCCAGCATTTT. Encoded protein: CATARDGSNQPQHF.